This T cell receptor (beta chain) was retrieved from a study of CD8+ T cells in alopecia areata (dated by TCRdb to the late 2010s). Regarding the study in general: The treated patients took part in an open-label pilot trial in which moderate-to-severe alopecia areata was treated with oral tofacitinib at 5 to 10 mg twice daily. RNA was extracted with the PAXgene miRNA kit for fixed scalp, the miRNeasy kit for PBMCs, and the RNeasy kit for mouse skin. Biopsies were taken from tofacitinib-treated patients at baseline and again at 4 and 24 weeks into treatment, and several of those patients also had a later scalp biopsy. Clonality in the scalp was compared among normal scalp (n=4), patchy alopecia areata scalp (n=8), and alopecia totalis/universalis scalp (n=8). Amplification of TCRbeta CDR3 regions was done by immunoSEQ multiplex PCR using 35 Vbeta forward primers and 13 Jbeta reverse primers. Human TCRbeta sequencing covered scalp tissue and sorted CD4+ and CD8+ peripheral blood T cells from patchy and totalis/universalis alopecia areata patients and healthy controls. In both human patients and the C3H/HeJ mouse model, the study applied high-throughput TCRbeta sequencing to look at T cell clonal expansion in alopecia areata. Tofacitinib was given for 6 to 18 months, followed by 6 months of follow-up off drug to assess delayed response and recurrence. For the treated patients, the SALT score, which quantifies what percentage of scalp surface area is affected, served as the measure of disease severity.

The library was made by the immunoSEQ multiplex PCR assay. RNA was extracted from all samples and reverse transcribed into cDNA as template for TCR sequencing. First-strand cDNA was synthesized with SuperScript III using a 2:1 mix of oligo-dT and random hexamers. Amplification bias was assessed with a synthetic immune receptor repertoire, and residual bias was removed computationally. In the authors' own workflow: Raw reads were preprocessed for error removal, and CDR3 was defined according to IMGT conventions as running from the conserved cysteine to phenylalanine. Clonality was calculated as 1 minus Shannon entropy normalized by log2 of the number of productive unique TCRs. CD4 or CD8 identity of scalp clones was inferred by cross-referencing scalp TCRbeta sequences with sorted blood CD4 and CD8 repertoires. TCRdb's version of the immuneACCESS table is confined to in-frame rearrangements and falls short of the full clone set. An unresolved V gene accounts for under half of the shortfall where checked; the remainder is of unknown origin. For V, J and clone size, that table is used; D and trimming come from the DNA. The sample has under 250,000 clones on record, approximately 57% of them singletons. Roughly 1.5% of the sample comes from the top ten.

As concerns this clone: Its cognate antigen has yet to be identified. No qualities accompany the bases; no much larger clone lies one base away.

Study-wide conclusions, independent of this receptor: Because the treated cohort was small and included a single nonresponder, larger studies are needed to assess links between baseline CD8+ expansion and response. TCR sequences shared between patients were less clear than in mice, possibly partly because of HLA diversity in the patient population. Tofacitinib significantly lowered scalp clonality and the number of expanded CD8+ clones among the top 100 scalp clones. Unlike mouse skin, where gammadelta T cells dominate, normal human skin contains resident alphabeta T cells that get sequenced too, which complicates analysis of the scalp TCR repertoire. Many expanded lesional clones persisted in scalp and blood during tofacitinib treatment, which may partly explain relapse after stopping treatment. Compared with normal scalp, lesional scalp had higher clonality and more expanded CD8+ clones, particularly in alopecia totalis/universalis, a pattern that suggests antigenic drive.

The time point label of this sample denotes: 4 weeks on oral tofacitinib. The treatment or condition label here, explained by the study, means: oral pan-JAK inhibitor, 5-10 mg twice daily. From alopecia areata patients, peripheral blood was collected along with lesional scalp punch biopsies. PBMCs were isolated by density centrifugation and stained for CD3, CD4 and CD8, after which CD4+ and CD8+ T cells were sorted on a FACSAria. The origin of this receptor is a human donor with alopecia areata. Here the sequenced sample was CD4+ T cells sorted from blood, taken at week 4, from a patient treated with tofacitinib.

For the CDR3, the sequence is CASSFKGAALPNYGYTF. The DNA sequence is as follows: TGTGCCAGCAGCTTTAAGGGGGCGGCCCTGCCTAACTATGGCTACACCTTC. The rearranged chain carries TRBV5-6 and TRBJ1-2, with 7 bases aligning to TRBD1. Trimmed from V: 2 bases; trimmed from J: 0 bases; junction bases lacking a gene match: 10. According to the germline V gene, CDR1 reads SGHDT and CDR2 reads YYEEEE. The CDR3 spans 17 residues, from the cysteine through the phenylalanine. Only the CDR3 part of the read is kept: 51 bases, read in frame from the first base.